The 9 T cell receptor beta chains given below trace back to one sample, sequenced in a study of blood T cell repertoires in COVID-19. Here immunoSEQ multiplex PCR was the method, and the copy in TCRdb shows in-frame clones only, minus some. The sample holds 200,000 to 300,000 clones; around nine tenths are singletons and the top ten take around 1.7%. The specimen was peripheral blood. The receptors originated from a woman in her sixties who had recovered from COVID-19.

The rearrangement joins TRBV5-1 to TRBJ2-7; 9 bases line up with TRBD2. V shed 6 bases and J 1 base; nucleotides not matched to a gene: 8. Looked up from germline, CDR1 is SGHRS and CDR2 is YFSETQ. CDR3 length equals 15 residues. In DNA, the CDR3 is TGCGCCAGCACTGTTGGCGGGGGGGAGTCCTACGAGCAGTACTTC. Translation gives CASTVGGGESYEQYF.

The CDR3, as DNA: TGTGCCAGCAGCTTGGGCCGACCCCCGGATACGCAGTATTTT. Its protein product is CASSLGRPPDTQYF. The genes are TRBV7-9 and TRBJ2-3; D is unresolved. V lost 3 bases and J lost 6, with 13 bases in between. CDR1 and CDR2 (germline): SEHNR, FQNEAQ (reference sequence). This CDR3 has 14 amino acids.

V usage is TRBV19 and J usage is TRBJ2-7; D ambiguous. The germline V gene encodes CDR1 LNHDA and CDR2 SQIVND (reference sequence). Deletions cut 3 bases from V and 7 bases from J, with 7 bases between. This CDR3 comprises 11 residues. Written as DNA, the CDR3 is TGTGCCAGTAGTATCGGCAGGGAGCAGTACTTC. This sequence encodes CASSIGREQYF. The full variable domain, in which reference TRBV19 and TRBJ2-7 provide the parts outside the CDR3, is DGGITQSPKYLFRKEGQNVTLSCEQNLNHDAMYWYRQDPGQGLRLIYYSQIVNDFQKGDIAEGYSVSREKKESFPLTVTSAQKNPTAFYLCASSIGREQYFGPGTRLTVT.

This chain connects TRBV7-2 to TRBJ2-7; no reliable D call. The CDR3 loop spans 14 amino acids. The germline gives CDR1 SGHTA, CDR2 FQGNSA. Trimming shortened V by 1 base and J by 2 bases, and 9 bases separated the two germline ends. The CDR3 here is CASSLGSGPYEQYF. For the CDR3, the DNA is TGTGCCAGCAGCTTAGGTTCGGGTCCCTACGAGCAGTACTTC.

This clone was counted a single time. The V and J genes are TRBV19 and TRBJ2-2, with 9 bases identical to TRBD2. CDR1 is LNHDA and CDR2 is SQIVND in the germline V gene (reference sequence). This CDR3 has 16 residues. Unmatched junction bases numbered 8, after V lost 5 bases and J lost 4 bases. This CDR3 reads CASSFGSGGRTGELFF. The CDR3, as DNA: TGTGCCAGTAGTTTCGGTAGCGGGGGCCGCACCGGGGAGCTGTTTTTT.

The V gene is TRBV19, the J gene TRBJ2-1; 8 positions agree with TRBD2. From germline, CDR1 is LNHDA and CDR2 SQIVND (reference sequence). The V and J ends lost 1 base and 5 bases, in that order; junction bases with no gene match: 4. This CDR3 contains 15 residues. The CDR3 sequence: CASSIGRGGHNEQFF. The CDR3 bases are TGTGCCAGTAGTATAGGTCGGGGGGGACACAATGAGCAGTTCTTC. Together with reference TRBV19 and TRBJ2-1, the CDR3 gives the full variable domain: DGGITQSPKYLFRKEGQNVTLSCEQNLNHDAMYWYRQDPGQGLRLIYYSQIVNDFQKGDIAEGYSVSREKKESFPLTVTSAQKNPTAFYLCASSIGRGGHNEQFFGPGTRLTVL.

The chain recombines TRBV20-1 with TRBJ2-3; a possible D gene is TRBD2 (6 bases). Deletions cut 3 bases from V and 10 bases from J, with 14 bases between. The CDR3 totals 12 residues. The germline CDR1 and CDR2 sequences are DFQATT and SNEGSKA (reference sequence). CDR3 loop: CSASLGGAPQYF. The CDR3 nucleotides read TGCAGTGCTAGTTTGGGGGGAGCGCCGCAGTATTTT.

This sequence joins TRBV6-2 or TRBV6-3 and TRBJ1-4, with D uncertain. Trimming shortened V by 2 bases and J by 10 bases, and 8 bases separated the two germline ends. The CDR3 length is 12 residues. Germline lookup yields CDR1 MNHEY and CDR2 SVGEGT. CDR3 DNA sequence: TGTGCCAGCAGTTACGTGGTCGGAAAACTGTTTTTT. This translates into CASSYVVGKLFF.

The rearrangement joins TRBV18 to TRBJ2-1; 8 bases agree with TRBD1. With V trimmed by 3 bases and J by 9 bases, 4 bases remained unmatched. Germline V gene lookup returns CDR1 KGHSH and CDR2 LQKENI. The CDR3 is 13 amino acids. The CDR3: CASSPQGASEQFF. The DNA of the CDR3 is TGTGCCAGCTCACCCCAGGGGGCGAGTGAGCAGTTCTTC.